These T cell receptor beta chains were read from a single sample in a study of glioma-infiltrating T cells after dendritic cell vaccination. Repertoires were generated with immunoSEQ multiplex PCR, while TCRdb's copy carries only in-frame clones and drops some. The sample shows about 67,000 clones, 81% of them seen only once. Here the sequenced sample was blood, taken before dendritic cell vaccination. The receptors here all came from a human donor with glioblastoma. The CDR3 runs from the conserved cysteine through the conserved F or W. A D gene is named only where the DNA matches it firmly. Not every row has a clone size; where given, it reads once, few, many or a size class.

clone_size: .; v_call: TRBV7-9; d_call: .; j_call: TRBJ1-1; cdr3_aa: CASSSQGYTEAFF; cdr3_nt: TGTGCCAGCAGTTCCCAGGGTTACACTGAAGCTTTCTTT
clone_size: .; v_call: TRBV5-1; d_call: .; j_call: TRBJ2-6; cdr3_aa: CASSLMGQGSGANVLTF; cdr3_nt: TGCGCCAGCAGCTTGATGGGGCAAGGGTCTGGGGCCAACGTCCTGACTTTC
clone_size: .; v_call: TRBV2; d_call: .; j_call: TRBJ1-6; cdr3_aa: CASTGAQSFLIGSPLHF; cdr3_nt: TGTGCCAGCACGGGAGCACAGTCTTTCTTAATCGGTTCACCCCTCCACTTT
clone_size: .; v_call: TRBV4-2; d_call: .; j_call: TRBJ2-2; cdr3_aa: CASSQPSGIGELFF; cdr3_nt: TGTGCCAGCAGCCAACCCTCCGGTATCGGGGAGCTGTTTTTT
clone_size: .; v_call: TRBV11-2; d_call: TRBD2; j_call: TRBJ2-7; cdr3_aa: CASSLVGGSSYEQYF; cdr3_nt: TGTGCCAGCAGCTTAGTGGGCGGGAGCTCCTACGAGCAGTACTTC
clone_size: .; v_call: TRBV6-5; d_call: TRBD1; j_call: TRBJ1-5; cdr3_aa: CASSYSGTGGNQPQHF; cdr3_nt: TGTGCCAGCAGTTACTCAGGGACAGGGGGCAATCAGCCCCAGCATTTT
clone_size: .; v_call: TRBV2; d_call: TRBD2; j_call: TRBJ2-5; cdr3_aa: CAVRVAGLETQYF; cdr3_nt: TGTGCCGTTCGCGTAGCGGGTCTTGAGACCCAGTACTTC
clone_size: .; v_call: TRBV30; d_call: .; j_call: TRBJ1-1; cdr3_aa: CAWSVPGRTEAFF; cdr3_nt: TGTGCCTGGAGTGTACCAGGTAGGACTGAAGCTTTCTTT
clone_size: .; v_call: TRBV5-1; d_call: .; j_call: TRBJ1-2; cdr3_aa: CASSLGQNYGYTF; cdr3_nt: TGCGCCAGCAGCCTAGGACAGAACTATGGCTACACCTTC
clone_size: once; v_call: TRBV6-6; d_call: TRBD1; j_call: TRBJ1-1; cdr3_aa: CASSATGENTEAFF; cdr3_nt: TGTGCCAGCAGTGCGACAGGGGAGAACACTGAAGCTTTCTTT
clone_size: .; v_call: TRBV12-5; d_call: .; j_call: TRBJ2-1; cdr3_aa: CASGSRSQGSYNEQFF; cdr3_nt: TGTGCTAGTGGTTCACGGTCCCAGGGTTCCTACAATGAGCAGTTCTTC
clone_size: .; v_call: TRBV20-1; d_call: .; j_call: TRBJ1-2; cdr3_aa: CSAREDYGYTF; cdr3_nt: TGCAGTGCTAGGGAGGACTATGGCTACACCTTC
clone_size: .; v_call: TRBV2; d_call: TRBD2; j_call: TRBJ2-1; cdr3_aa: CASSPILAGGLNEQFF; cdr3_nt: TGTGCCAGCAGTCCGATACTAGCGGGGGGGCTCAATGAGCAGTTCTTC
clone_size: .; v_call: TRBV5-1; d_call: TRBD1; j_call: TRBJ2-7; cdr3_aa: CASSPRQGAYEQYF; cdr3_nt: TGCGCCAGCAGCCCGCGACAGGGGGCCTACGAGCAGTACTTC
clone_size: few; v_call: TRBV2; d_call: TRBD2; j_call: TRBJ2-7; cdr3_aa: CASSEIAGGPYEQYF; cdr3_nt: TGTGCCAGCAGTGAAATAGCGGGGGGCCCCTACGAGCAGTACTTC
clone_size: .; v_call: TRBV11-3; d_call: .; j_call: TRBJ2-2; cdr3_aa: CASSLESGKELFF; cdr3_nt: TGTGCCAGCAGCTTAGAATCCGGGAAGGAGCTGTTTTTT
clone_size: many; v_call: TRBV6-1; d_call: .; j_call: TRBJ1-5; cdr3_aa: CASSEGGKGNQPQHF; cdr3_nt: TGTGCCAGCAGTGAAGGAGGGAAAGGAAATCAGCCCCAGCATTTT
clone_size: .; v_call: TRBV19; d_call: TRBD2; j_call: TRBJ2-3; cdr3_aa: CASRGTSGVRSTDTQYF; cdr3_nt: TGTGCCAGCAGGGGGACTAGCGGGGTCCGGAGCACAGATACGCAGTATTTT
clone_size: few; v_call: TRBV9; d_call: TRBD1; j_call: TRBJ2-7; cdr3_aa: CASSKEGTGPYEQYF; cdr3_nt: TGTGCCAGCAGCAAGGAAGGGACAGGGCCCTACGAGCAGTACTTC
clone_size: few; v_call: TRBV14; d_call: .; j_call: TRBJ2-7; cdr3_aa: CASSRRDTPYEQYF; cdr3_nt: TGTGCCAGCAGCCGCCGGGACACTCCCTACGAGCAGTACTTC
clone_size: once; v_call: TRBV6-1; d_call: .; j_call: TRBJ1-2; cdr3_aa: CASSVSLGGNGYTF; cdr3_nt: TGTGCCAGCAGTGTAAGTCTGGGAGGGAATGGCTACACCTTC
clone_size: .; v_call: TRBV4-2; d_call: TRBD1; j_call: TRBJ2-3; cdr3_aa: CASSQEGQISTDTQYF; cdr3_nt: TGTGCCAGCAGCCAAGAGGGACAGATAAGCACAGATACGCAGTATTTT
clone_size: .; v_call: TRBV27; d_call: TRBD1; j_call: TRBJ1-3; cdr3_aa: CASGQAHSGNTIYF; cdr3_nt: TGTGCCAGCGGACAGGCCCACTCTGGAAACACCATATATTTT
clone_size: .; v_call: TRBV27; d_call: .; j_call: TRBJ2-3; cdr3_aa: CASSAPTGGGTDTQYF; cdr3_nt: TGTGCCAGCAGTGCACCTACAGGGGGGGGTACAGATACGCAGTATTTT
clone_size: .; v_call: TRBV7-2; d_call: .; j_call: TRBJ2-7; cdr3_aa: CASSLISGPSYEQYF; cdr3_nt: TGTGCCAGCAGCTTGATAAGCGGGCCATCCTACGAGCAGTACTTC
clone_size: .; v_call: TRBV15; d_call: TRBD2; j_call: TRBJ2-3; cdr3_aa: CATSRGTSGGINTQYF; cdr3_nt: TGTGCCACCAGCAGGGGGACTAGCGGGGGGATTAATACGCAGTATTTT
clone_size: .; v_call: TRBV5-1; d_call: TRBD2; j_call: TRBJ2-3; cdr3_aa: CASSSGTSSVDTQYF; cdr3_nt: TGCGCCAGCAGTTCCGGGACTAGCTCGGTCGATACGCAGTATTTT
clone_size: .; v_call: TRBV4-1; d_call: .; j_call: TRBJ1-1; cdr3_aa: CASSQGYIISPEAFF; cdr3_nt: TGCGCCAGCAGCCAAGGTTACATTATCTCCCCTGAAGCTTTCTTT
clone_size: once; v_call: TRBV5-1; d_call: TRBD1; j_call: TRBJ1-1; cdr3_aa: CASNSEGAGLLNTEAFF; cdr3_nt: TGCGCCAGCAATTCTGAGGGGGCGGGGTTATTGAACACTGAAGCTTTCTTT
clone_size: .; v_call: TRBV7-9; d_call: .; j_call: TRBJ1-5; cdr3_aa: CASSLTGSSNQPQHF; cdr3_nt: TGTGCCAGCAGCTTAACAGGCTCTAGCAATCAGCCCCAGCATTTT
clone_size: few; v_call: TRBV7-9; d_call: TRBD2; j_call: TRBJ2-1; cdr3_aa: CASSLVPASGGNNEQFF; cdr3_nt: TGTGCCAGCAGCTTAGTCCCGGCTAGCGGGGGAAACAATGAGCAGTTCTTC
clone_size: .; v_call: TRBV5-4; d_call: .; j_call: TRBJ1-1; cdr3_aa: CASSPNQGKTEAFF; cdr3_nt: TGTGCCAGCAGCCCCAACCAGGGAAAAACTGAAGCTTTCTTT
clone_size: few; v_call: TRBV2; d_call: .; j_call: TRBJ1-1; cdr3_aa: CASSELGLNTEAFF; cdr3_nt: TGTGCCAGCAGTGAATTGGGCCTGAACACTGAAGCTTTCTTT
clone_size: .; v_call: TRBV6-1; d_call: TRBD2; j_call: TRBJ2-7; cdr3_aa: CASSDFGGAYEQYF; cdr3_nt: TGTGCCAGCAGTGATTTCGGGGGGGCTTACGAGCAGTACTTC
clone_size: .; v_call: TRBV10-1; d_call: TRBD1; j_call: TRBJ1-3; cdr3_aa: CASLSKGQGYNTIYF; cdr3_nt: TGCGCCAGCCTAAGCAAGGGACAGGGATACAACACCATATATTTT
clone_size: .; v_call: TRBV5-6; d_call: .; j_call: TRBJ2-5; cdr3_aa: CASSLGSGETQYF; cdr3_nt: TGTGCCAGCAGCCTGGGCTCGGGGGAGACCCAGTACTTC
clone_size: .; v_call: TRBV2; d_call: .; j_call: TRBJ2-2; cdr3_aa: CASSEGLYTGELFF; cdr3_nt: TGTGCCAGCAGTGAAGGACTGTACACCGGGGAGCTGTTTTTT
clone_size: .; v_call: TRBV5-1; d_call: .; j_call: TRBJ1-1; cdr3_aa: CASSLDSGGLDTEAFF; cdr3_nt: TGCGCCAGCAGCTTGGACAGCGGAGGGCTGGACACTGAAGCTTTCTTT
clone_size: .; v_call: TRBV5-1; d_call: TRBD1; j_call: TRBJ2-1; cdr3_aa: CASSNTGGNEQFF; cdr3_nt: TGCGCCAGCAGCAATACAGGGGGGAATGAGCAGTTCTTC
clone_size: .; v_call: TRBV4-2; d_call: TRBD2; j_call: TRBJ2-7; cdr3_aa: CASSPSGGYSYEQYF; cdr3_nt: TGTGCCAGCAGCCCAAGCGGGGGGTACTCCTACGAGCAGTACTTC
clone_size: .; v_call: TRBV7-9; d_call: .; j_call: TRBJ2-7; cdr3_aa: CASSLNSNRITPYEQYF; cdr3_nt: TGTGCCAGCAGCCTCAATTCGAACCGAATTACTCCCTACGAGCAGTACTTC
clone_size: .; v_call: TRBV2; d_call: .; j_call: TRBJ1-6; cdr3_aa: CASSVQFSSPLHF; cdr3_nt: TGTGCCAGCAGTGTCCAGTTTTCTTCACCCCTCCACTTT
clone_size: .; v_call: TRBV6-4; d_call: TRBD2; j_call: TRBJ2-3; cdr3_aa: CASSDSAGGADTQYF; cdr3_nt: TGTGCCAGCAGTGACTCGGCGGGGGGGGCGGATACGCAGTATTTT
clone_size: .; v_call: TRBV5-1; d_call: TRBD2; j_call: TRBJ2-2; cdr3_aa: CASSMLAGVSTGELFF; cdr3_nt: TGCGCCAGCAGCATGCTAGCGGGGGTGAGCACCGGGGAGCTGTTTTTT
clone_size: .; v_call: TRBV5-1; d_call: .; j_call: TRBJ2-5; cdr3_aa: CASSLIVGSQETQYF; cdr3_nt: TGCGCCAGCAGCTTGATTGTCGGTTCACAAGAGACCCAGTACTTC
clone_size: .; v_call: TRBV15; d_call: TRBD1; j_call: TRBJ1-1; cdr3_aa: CATSRDRQGEAFF; cdr3_nt: TGTGCCACCAGCAGAGATCGACAGGGTGAAGCTTTCTTT
clone_size: .; v_call: TRBV6-1; d_call: TRBD1; j_call: TRBJ1-5; cdr3_aa: CASSEQGAQNQPQHF; cdr3_nt: TGTGCCAGCAGTGAACAGGGGGCGCAGAATCAGCCCCAGCATTTT
clone_size: few; v_call: TRBV4-1; d_call: .; j_call: TRBJ1-3; cdr3_aa: CASSQGDRNTIYF; cdr3_nt: TGCGCCAGCAGCCAGGGGGACAGAAACACCATATATTTT
clone_size: few; v_call: TRBV5-8; d_call: .; j_call: TRBJ1-5; cdr3_aa: CASSLGQHSNQPQHF; cdr3_nt: TGTGCCAGCAGCTTGGGACAGCATAGCAATCAGCCCCAGCATTTT
clone_size: .; v_call: TRBV10-3; d_call: TRBD2; j_call: TRBJ2-3; cdr3_aa: CAIRPGLAGLTDTQYF; cdr3_nt: TGTGCCATCAGACCAGGACTAGCGGGACTCACAGATACGCAGTATTTT
clone_size: many; v_call: TRBV4-3; d_call: .; j_call: TRBJ2-7; cdr3_aa: CASSQDWAGGSYEQYF; cdr3_nt: TGCGCCAGCAGCCAAGATTGGGCAGGGGGGTCCTACGAGCAGTACTTC